Listed below are T cell receptor beta chains from one sample, sequenced in a study of blood T cell repertoires in COVID-19. Profiled with immunoSEQ multiplex PCR; TCRdb holds only in-frame clones, not every one. In the table there are 20,000 to 25,000 clones, roughly 80% of which are singletons. The sample comprised peripheral blood. The receptors come from a woman over 75 with acute or convalescent COVID-19. Both conserved end residues are part of each CDR3. Clone size is given for some rows only: seen once, a few or many times, or a class if the clone is expanded.

j_call clone_size v_call cdr3_length cdr3_aa
TRBJ2-1 NA TRBV18 14 CASSGQVGSNEQFF
TRBJ1-5 NA TRBV10-3 15 CAISARGFTNQPQHF
TRBJ1-2 NA TRBV29-1 14 CSVDRQGAGYGYTF
TRBJ1-1 NA TRBV4-2 14 CASSPPGGNTEAFF
TRBJ1-5 NA TRBV19 17 CASSWTLGAHSNQPQHF
TRBJ1-4 NA TRBV3-1/TRBV3-2 16 CASSHLQGPANEKLFF
TRBJ2-1 NA TRBV9 15 CASSVDGTGHNEQFF
TRBJ2-2 few TRBV18 16 CASSLYRDRVSGELFF
TRBJ2-1 NA TRBV11-2 16 CASSTLSGSSYNEQFF
TRBJ1-5 NA TRBV5-5 14 CASSREYGGQPQHF
TRBJ1-1 NA TRBV5-4 14 CASSRRGRGTEAFF
TRBJ1-2 NA TRBV29-1 12 CSVRTGDYGYTF
TRBJ1-5 NA TRBV7-8 14 CASSQQGAHQPQHF
TRBJ1-1 NA TRBV9 14 CASSPEGWTTEAFF
TRBJ2-1 NA TRBV6-6 16 CASSYSHASAYNEQFF
TRBJ2-1 NA TRBV4-2 15 CASSPASGSGNEQFF
TRBJ2-2 NA TRBV4-3 16 CASSQDREIGTGELFF
TRBJ1-1 NA TRBV7-9 15 CASSLPRGGLTEAFF
TRBJ2-7 NA TRBV10-1 16 CASSFPRHQETYEQYF
TRBJ1-2 NA TRBV4-1 13 CASSRTRDYGYTF
TRBJ1-5 NA TRBV6-5 14 CASSSSVSNQPQHF
TRBJ2-7 NA TRBV5-1 12 CASSSGGYEQYF
TRBJ1-1 few TRBV30 16 CAWSRAGSQGTVEAFF
TRBJ2-4 once TRBV19 14 CASISTGTKNIQYF
TRBJ1-1 once TRBV9 13 CASSLSLNTEAFF